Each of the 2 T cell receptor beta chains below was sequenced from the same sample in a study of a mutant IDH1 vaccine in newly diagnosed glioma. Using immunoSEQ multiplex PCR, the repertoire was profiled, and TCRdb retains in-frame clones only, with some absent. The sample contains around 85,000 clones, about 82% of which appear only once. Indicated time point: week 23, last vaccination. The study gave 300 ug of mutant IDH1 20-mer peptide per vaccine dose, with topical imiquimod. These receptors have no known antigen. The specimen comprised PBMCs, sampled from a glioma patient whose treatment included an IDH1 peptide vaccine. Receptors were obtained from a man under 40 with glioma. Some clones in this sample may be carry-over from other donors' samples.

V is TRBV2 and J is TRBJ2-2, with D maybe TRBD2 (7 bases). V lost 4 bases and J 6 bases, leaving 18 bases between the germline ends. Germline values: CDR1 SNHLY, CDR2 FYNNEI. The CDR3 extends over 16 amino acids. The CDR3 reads CASSGFGGGASGELFF. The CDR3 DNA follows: TGTGCCAGCAGTGGGTTTGGTGGGGGGGCCTCCGGGGAGCTGTTTTTT.

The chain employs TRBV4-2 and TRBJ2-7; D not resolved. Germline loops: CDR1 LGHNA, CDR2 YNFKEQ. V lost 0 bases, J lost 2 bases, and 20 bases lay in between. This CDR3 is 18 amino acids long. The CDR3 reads CASSQDVVWSPPAYEQYF. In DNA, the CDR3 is TGTGCCAGCAGCCAAGATGTAGTTTGGAGTCCTCCGGCCTACGAGCAGTACTTC.